Here is one T cell receptor beta chain with its context. Its antigen remains unidentified. Trimming stripped 0 bases from V and 7 bases from J, with 13 bases between. This CDR3 contains 15 residues. Germline CDR1 and CDR2: KGHSH and LQKENI. The data were obtained in a study of CD8 T cells in ankylosing spondylitis. General study results and limits: Disease-linked clones reportedly showed significant enrichment in matched ankylosing spondylitis synovial fluid. Earlier studies detected some motif variants in reactive arthritis synovial fluid and blood. There was a TCR beta motif, made of several highly homologous variants, that appeared characteristic of ankylosing spondylitis blood.

Molecular-barcoded quantitative 5'-RACE produced these TCR beta libraries. TCRdb reprocessed the 5' RACE reads with MiXCR, giving one entry per CDR3 protein. The sample carries 750,000 to 850,000 distinct CDR3 sequences, 10% to 15% recorded once. The sequence was collected from a male donor with ankylosing spondylitis. Input material: blood, either unsorted or a sorted T cell fraction (not recorded which). The chain employs TRBV18 and TRBJ1-5; D may be TRBD1 (6 bases). CDR3 DNA sequence: TGTGCCAGCTCACCACCGGTGGGGGCTGGGCAGCCCCAGCATTTT. Encoded protein: CASSPPVGAGQPQHF.